This T cell receptor beta chain derives from a study of T cell responses to AZD1222 COVID-19 vaccine. On this clone itself: The antigen remains undetermined.

Generated by immunoSEQ multiplex PCR, the TCRdb table keeps only in-frame clones and is missing some. The sample shows over 85,000 clones, around nine tenths of them seen only once. The CDR3 is 14 amino acids. Germline lookup yields CDR1 SGHRS and CDR2 YFSETQ. The germline V and J ends were trimmed by 2 bases and 5 bases, with 13 bases remaining between them. General study findings and limits: The study found Spike-specific TCR breadth and depth rose after two AZD1222 doses.

The sequence came from an adult in good health. This material consisted of peripheral blood, taken on day 0 of AZD1222 vaccination. The V gene is TRBV5-1, the J gene TRBJ1-2; weak D call: TRBD1 (5 bases). The CDR3 is CASSLEGAQYGYTF. The CDR3, as DNA: TGCGCCAGCAGCTTAGAAGGGGCTCAGTATGGCTACACCTTC.